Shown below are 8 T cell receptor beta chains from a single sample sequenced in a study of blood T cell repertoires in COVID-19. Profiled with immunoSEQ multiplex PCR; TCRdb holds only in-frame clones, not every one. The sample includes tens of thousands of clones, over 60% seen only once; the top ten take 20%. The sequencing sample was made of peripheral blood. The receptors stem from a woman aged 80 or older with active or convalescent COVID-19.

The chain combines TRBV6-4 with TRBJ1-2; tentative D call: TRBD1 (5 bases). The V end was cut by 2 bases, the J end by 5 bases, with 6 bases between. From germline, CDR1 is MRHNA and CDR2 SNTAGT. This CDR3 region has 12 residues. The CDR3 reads CASSDRGYGYTF. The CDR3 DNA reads TGTGCCAGCAGTGACAGGGGTTATGGCTACACCTTC.

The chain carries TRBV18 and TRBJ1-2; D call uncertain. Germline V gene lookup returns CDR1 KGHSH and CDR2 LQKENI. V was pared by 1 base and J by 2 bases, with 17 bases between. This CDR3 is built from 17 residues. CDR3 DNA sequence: TGTGCCAGCTCACCACTGAGAGCGGGGAGGGAGAACTATGGCTACACCTTC. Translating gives CASSPLRAGRENYGYTF.

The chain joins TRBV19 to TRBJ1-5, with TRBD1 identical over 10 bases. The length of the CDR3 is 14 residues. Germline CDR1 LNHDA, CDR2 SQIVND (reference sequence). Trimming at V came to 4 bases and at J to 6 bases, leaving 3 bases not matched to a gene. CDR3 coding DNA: TGTGCCAGTAGTAGACAGGGGGCGGGTCAGCCCCAGCATTTT. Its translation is CASSRQGAGQPQHF.

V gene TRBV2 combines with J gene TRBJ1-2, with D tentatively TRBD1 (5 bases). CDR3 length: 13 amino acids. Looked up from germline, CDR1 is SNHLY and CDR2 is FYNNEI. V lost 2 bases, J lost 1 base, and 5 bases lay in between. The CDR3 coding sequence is TGTGCCAGCAGTGAAAGGGGTAACTATGGCTACACCTTC. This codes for CASSERGNYGYTF.

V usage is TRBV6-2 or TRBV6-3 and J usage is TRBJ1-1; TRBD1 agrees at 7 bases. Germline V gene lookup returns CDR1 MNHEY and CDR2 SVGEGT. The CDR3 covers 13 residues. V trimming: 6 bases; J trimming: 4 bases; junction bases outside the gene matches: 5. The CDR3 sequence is CASSETGITEAFF. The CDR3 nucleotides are TGTGCCAGCAGCGAGACAGGGATCACTGAAGCTTTCTTT.

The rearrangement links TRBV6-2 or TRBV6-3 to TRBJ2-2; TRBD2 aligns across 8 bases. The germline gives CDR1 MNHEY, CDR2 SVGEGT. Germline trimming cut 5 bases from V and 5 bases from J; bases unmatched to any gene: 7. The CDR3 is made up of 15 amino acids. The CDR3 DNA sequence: TGTGCCAGCAGTCGAGCGGGGGCCCTAACCGGGGAGCTGTTTTTT. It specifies CASSRAGALTGELFF.

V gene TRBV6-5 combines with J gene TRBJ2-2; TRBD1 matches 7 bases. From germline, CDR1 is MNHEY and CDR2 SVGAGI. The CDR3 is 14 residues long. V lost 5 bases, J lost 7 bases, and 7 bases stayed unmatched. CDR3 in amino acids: CASSIGTDHGELFF. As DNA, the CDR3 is TGTGCCAGCAGTATCGGGACAGACCACGGGGAGCTGTTTTTT.

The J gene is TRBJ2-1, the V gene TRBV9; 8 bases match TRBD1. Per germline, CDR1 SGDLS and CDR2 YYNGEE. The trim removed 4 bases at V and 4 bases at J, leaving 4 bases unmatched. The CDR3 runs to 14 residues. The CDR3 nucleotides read TGTGCCAGCAGCCCCAGGGGGCAGTACAATGAGCAGTTCTTC. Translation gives CASSPRGQYNEQFF.